This record looks at one T cell receptor beta chain sequence and its context. With 1 base clipped from V and 5 bases from J, the junction kept 4 bases outside the gene matches. The germline CDR1 and CDR2 sequences are SGHTS and YDEGEE. This CDR3 region has 14 residues. This entry comes from a study of cytomegalovirus exposure and HLA in healthy donors. PCR was performed using 60 Vbeta and 13 Jbeta primers. Assay: immunoSEQ multiplex PCR; the TCRdb copy retains only in-frame clones and omits some. There are 150,000 to 200,000 clones in the sample; about three quarters occur only once, and 2.6% lies in the top ten.

The sequence was collected from a woman aged 40 to 50 in good health and CMV-seropositive. Sequencing input: PBMCs. The rearrangement links TRBV5-8 to TRBJ1-2; 8 nucleotides match TRBD1. DNA for the CDR3: TGTGCCAGCAGCTTGACCGGACAGGGATATGGCTACACCTTC. Amino acid sequence: CASSLTGQGYGYTF.